A single sample is the source of the 15 T cell receptor beta chains below, sequenced in a study of T cell responses to AZD1222 COVID-19 vaccine. Generated by immunoSEQ multiplex PCR, the TCRdb table keeps only in-frame clones and is missing some. The sample lists over 100,000 clones, over 90% occurring once. Sequences were derived from peripheral blood, sampled on day 0 of AZD1222 vaccination. The source of these receptors is an adult in good health.

The chain uses TRBV30 and TRBJ2-2; no firm D call. Between the trimmed V and J ends, which lost 4 bases and 7 bases, there was a span of 7 bases. Germline V CDR1 and CDR2: GTSNPN, SVGIG (reference sequence). This CDR3 contains 11 residues. CDR3 protein: CAWKSVGELFF. CDR3 in DNA: TGTGCCTGGAAAAGTGTCGGGGAGCTGTTTTTT.

The chain employs TRBV11-3 and TRBJ1-1; D uncertain. The V gene lost 6 bases and the J gene lost 0 bases, with 5 bases spanning the gap. The germline V gene has CDR1 SGHNT and CDR2 YENEEA. This CDR3 spans 12 amino acids. The chain's CDR3 is CASRSVNTEAFF. The CDR3 nucleotides read TGTGCCAGCAGGTCAGTGAACACTGAAGCTTTCTTT.

J is TRBJ2-7 and V is TRBV11-3; D gene unclear. This CDR3 region has 13 residues. V was clipped by 0 bases and J by 3 bases, with 6 bases between them. Looked up from germline, CDR1 is SGHNT and CDR2 is YENEEA. The DNA for the CDR3 is TGTGCCAGCAGCTTAGAACAGTTCTACGAGCAGTACTTC. Translation gives CASSLEQFYEQYF.

The rearrangement uses TRBV7-3 and TRBJ1-1; D unclear. Trimming stripped 6 bases from V and 5 bases from J, with 13 bases between. In germline, CDR1 is SGHTA, CDR2 FQGTGA. The CDR3 runs to 13 residues. In nucleotides, the CDR3 is TGTGCCAGCAGTCAAGCCCGAGGGACTGAAGCTTTCTTT. Translating it yields CASSQARGTEAFF.

The genes are TRBV5-6 and TRBJ1-2, with 9 bases lining up with TRBD1. V lost 4 bases and J lost 6; bases outside the gene matches: 7. Looked up from germline, CDR1 is SGHDT and CDR2 is YYEEEE. The CDR3 extends over 14 amino acids. CDR3 coding DNA: TGTGCCAGCAGCCTAGGGACAGGGTATAATGGCTACACCTTC. Translating gives CASSLGTGYNGYTF.

The gene calls are TRBV3-1 (or the pseudogene TRBV3-2) and TRBJ2-1; D perhaps matches TRBD1 (6 bases). Per the germline V gene, CDR1 is LGHDT and CDR2 is YNNKEL (reference sequence). CDR3 length equals 13 residues. Trimming removed 1 base at V and 6 bases at J, with 7 bases between. The CDR3 loop is CASSQVGGNEQFF. CDR3 nucleotide sequence: TGTGCCAGCAGCCAAGTAGGGGGCAATGAGCAGTTCTTC.

This clone was found once. The chain is built from TRBV9 and TRBJ2-2; no reliable D call. The CDR3 has 12 amino acids. V lost 4 bases and J lost 3, with 4 bases in between. CDR1 and CDR2 (germline): SGDLS, YYNGEE. CDR3 in DNA: TGTGCCAGCAGCCCGCACACCGGGGAGCTGTTTTTT. Residues: CASSPHTGELFF.

This sequence joins TRBV6-2 or TRBV6-3 and TRBJ1-4, with 9 positions matching TRBD1. The J segment lost 5 bases and the V segment lost 2 bases, leaving 0 bases of the junction unmatched. Germline CDR1 MNHEY, CDR2 SVGEGT. The CDR3 loop spans 14 amino acids. In nucleotides, the CDR3 is TGTGCCAGCAGTTACGACAGGGGGAATGAAAAACTGTTTTTT. It translates to CASSYDRGNEKLFF.

The V call is TRBV7-9, the J call TRBJ1-4, with 7 bases identical to TRBD1. The germline V gene encodes CDR1 SEHNR and CDR2 FQNEAQ (reference sequence). V lost 5 bases to trimming and J lost 4 bases; unmatched junction nucleotides: 7. The CDR3 is made up of 15 amino acids. The DNA of the CDR3 is TGTGCCAGCAGCCCGAGGGACAGCTATAATGAAAAACTGTTTTTT. It yields the protein CASSPRDSYNEKLFF.

The chain couples TRBV2 to TRBJ2-5; 8 bases are a match to TRBD1. CDR1 SNHLY and CDR2 FYNNEI come from the germline V gene. Trimming at V came to 5 bases and at J to 2 bases, leaving 10 bases not matched to a gene. The CDR3 runs 16 residues. Written as DNA, the CDR3 is TGTGCCAGCAGTCCCGGACTGACAGGGGAACAAGAGACCCAGTACTTC. This sequence encodes CASSPGLTGEQETQYF.

The chain uses TRBV20-1 and TRBJ1-1, with a possible D match to TRBD1 (5 bases). V was trimmed by 3 bases and J by 4 bases, leaving 15 bases between them. CDR1 DFQATT and CDR2 SNEGSKA come from the germline V gene (reference sequence). The CDR3 has 14 residues. Written as DNA, the CDR3 is TGCAGTGCTAGTCCAGGGCGGGGGATCACTGAAGCTTTCTTT. It yields the protein CSASPGRGITEAFF.

The rearrangement uses TRBV6-5 and TRBJ2-3, with a possible D match to TRBD2 (5 bases). The germline V gene encodes CDR1 MNHEY and CDR2 SVGAGI. The CDR3 totals 14 residues. V was clipped by 4 bases and J by 4 bases, with 12 bases between them. Written as DNA, the CDR3 is TGTGCCAGCAGTTCCGGACTTCCCTCAGATACGCAGTATTTT. Residues: CASSSGLPSDTQYF.

The gene calls are TRBV24-1 and TRBJ2-1, with D hard to call. From germline, CDR1 is KGHDR and CDR2 SFDVKD. V dropped 1 base and J dropped 6 bases, with 3 bases sitting between them. This CDR3 region has 12 residues. The CDR3 loop is CATSDFSNEQFF. The CDR3 DNA is TGTGCCACCAGTGATTTTTCCAATGAGCAGTTCTTC.

This rearrangement joins TRBV5-8 to TRBJ2-3, with TRBD1 matching over 8 bases. This CDR3 contains 14 residues. CDR1 and CDR2 from the germline V gene are SGHTS and YDEGEE. V gave up 2 bases and J gave up 4 bases; unmatched junction bases: 3. The CDR3 region has the DNA TGTGCCAGCAGCTTTTGGACAGGGCCAGATACGCAGTATTTT. Residues: CASSFWTGPDTQYF.

The chain has TRBV2 and TRBJ1-5; no clear D. CDR1 and CDR2 from the germline V gene are SNHLY and FYNNEI. V lost 8 bases to trimming and J lost 7 bases, with 12 bases between them. This CDR3 comprises 12 residues. CDR3 sequence (DNA): TGTGCCAGCGGGCTTCAGAGGCAGCCCCAGCATTTT. Translation gives CASGLQRQPQHF.